This TCR beta chain came from a study of T-cell memory formation after mild COVID-19. Across the study: In these data, TCR clusters were largely donor specific.

Study-level points and caveats: Memory from before infection featured some responding clones, which suggests cross-reactive memory joined. Mostly located in CM and EM were contracting CD4+ clones, with contracting CD8+ clones located in EMRA.

A 5'RACE reaction primed in the constant segment made cDNA libraries of TCR alpha and TCR beta, and these carried sample barcodes and UMIs. TCRdb recomputed calls from the 5' RACE reads with MiXCR, one row per CDR3 protein. The sample yields under 300,000 distinct CDR3 sequences, about a sixth seen once. Germline V gene lookup returns CDR1 DFQATT and CDR2 SNEGSKA (reference sequence). The CDR3 spans 12 residues. With 4 bases removed from V and 2 bases from J, the gap between germline ends came to 9 bases. This clonotype has more than one count but fewer than ten. The target antigen is unknown. V usage is TRBV20-1 and J usage is TRBJ2-7; D unclear. Material for sequencing was PBMCs or a T cell subset sorted from them (not recorded which). The clonotype originates from a man in his late teens or twenties who had mild COVID-19 (a few samples of this study predate the infection). Cell type and time point are not known. CDR3 nucleotide sequence: TGCAGTGCTACGTCTAGGGCCTACGAGCAGTACGTC. Protein product: CSATSRAYEQYV.